Listed below are T cell receptor beta chains from one sample, sequenced in a study of cytomegalovirus exposure and HLA in healthy donors. Sequencing used immunoSEQ multiplex PCR; TCRdb keeps in-frame clones, though not all of them. The sample has approximately 150,000 clones; around 80% are singletons. Source material: PBMCs. These receptor sequences come from a woman aged 30 to 39 in good health and CMV-seronegative. CDR3s include the opening cysteine and the closing phenylalanine or tryptophan. Fields, in order: V gene, D gene, J gene, clone size, CDR3 DNA, CDR3 protein. The D gene is left open where the match is weak. Some rows have no size entry. The others give once, few or many, or a class for an expanded clone.

TRBV4-1	.	TRBJ1-2	.	TGCGCCAGCAGCCATGGTGGTCCGGGTGGGTATGGCTACACCTTC	CASSHGGPGGYGYTF
TRBV5-4	TRBD1	TRBJ1-6	.	TGTGCCAGCAGCTTGCGGGACAGAGAAAATTCACCCCTCCACTTT	CASSLRDRENSPLHF
TRBV30	.	TRBJ1-4	.	TGTGCCTGGAGTGCCCGTAGGACACCAAATGAAAAACTGTTTTTT	CAWSARRTPNEKLFF
TRBV10-2	TRBD1	TRBJ2-1	.	TGCGCCAGCGGGGAGACAGGGAATGAGCAGTTCTTC	CASGETGNEQFF
TRBV5-1	.	TRBJ1-2	.	TGCGCCAGCAGCTTGCAGGATGTCAGCTACACCTTC	CASSLQDVSYTF
TRBV9	TRBD2	TRBJ2-7	.	TGTGCCAGCAGCGTAGGACTAGCGGGGAGTGAGCAGTACTTC	CASSVGLAGSEQYF
TRBV2	.	TRBJ2-2	many	TGTGCCAGCAGGGCCTTGAAGAACACCGGGGAGCTGTTTTTT	CASRALKNTGELFF
TRBV2	.	TRBJ1-1	.	TGTGCCAGCAGTGATTACGGGGGAGGGACTGAAGCTTTCTTT	CASSDYGGGTEAFF
TRBV2	TRBD1	TRBJ2-2	.	TGTGCCAGCAGGACAGGGGGCGGAAGGACCGGGGAGCTGTTTTTT	CASRTGGGRTGELFF
TRBV10-3	.	TRBJ2-5	.	TGTGCCATCAGTGAGCCCAACGCGGAGGGGGCACAAGAGACCCAGTACTTC	CAISEPNAEGAQETQYF
TRBV2	.	TRBJ2-7	.	TGTGCCAGCAGTGATGAGTACGAGCAGTACTTC	CASSDEYEQYF
TRBV9	.	TRBJ1-1	.	TGTGCCAGCAGCGTGGAACAGGGTGACTCTGAAGCTTTCTTT	CASSVEQGDSEAFF
TRBV7-9	TRBD1	TRBJ1-6	.	TGTTCCAGCAGCTTAGGGGACAGGGGTTATAATTCACCCCTCCACTTT	CSSSLGDRGYNSPLHF
TRBV6-4	.	TRBJ1-1	.	TGTGCCAGCAGTGCGCGGATGAACACTGAAGCTTTCTTT	CASSARMNTEAFF
TRBV19	TRBD1	TRBJ1-5	.	TGTGCCAGTAGTACCGACAGGGTACAGCCCCAGCATTTT	CASSTDRVQPQHF
TRBV4-1	.	TRBJ1-1	few	TGCGCCAGCAGCCAAGTAGTGAACACTGAAGCTTTCTTT	CASSQVVNTEAFF
TRBV7-3	.	TRBJ1-4	.	TGTGCCAGCAGCCGTGACCCGACACACCCCAAATTTTTT	CASSRDPTHPKFF
TRBV4-3	.	TRBJ1-2	few	TGCGCCAGCAGCCAAGATTTAGGGGCGAGTGGCTACACCTTC	CASSQDLGASGYTF
TRBV6-1	TRBD1	TRBJ1-5	few	TGTGCCAGCCGACCTTTTACAGGGGGGGATCAGCCCCAGCATTTT	CASRPFTGGDQPQHF
TRBV2	TRBD2	TRBJ2-5	.	TGTGCCAGCAGGGCGGGGACTACGGAGACCCAGTACTTC	CASRAGTTETQYF
TRBV7-2	TRBD1	TRBJ1-1	.	TGTGCCAGCAGCCCGGGACAGCTGAACACTGAAGCTTTCTTT	CASSPGQLNTEAFF
TRBV4-1	.	TRBJ2-1	.	TGCGCCAGCAGTCATCTCTCGAGTGAGCAGTTCTTC	CASSHLSSEQFF
TRBV19	.	TRBJ2-2	.	TGTGCCAGTAGTGCCCGCGCAGGGTTAACCGGGGAGCTGTTTTTT	CASSARAGLTGELFF
TRBV21-1	.	TRBJ1-1	.	TGTGCCAGCAGCAAAGTGGCAGGCATGAACACTGAAGCTTTCTTT	CASSKVAGMNTEAFF
TRBV19	.	TRBJ1-2	.	TGTGCCAGTAGTCCTCAGGGGCAGAATGGCTACACCTTC	CASSPQGQNGYTF
TRBV4-1	TRBD2	TRBJ2-5	.	TGCGCCAGCAGCCAAGATTCCCTAGCGGGGGCCACCTTATTCCAAGAGACCCAGTACTTC	CASSQDSLAGATLFQETQYF
TRBV10-3	TRBD2	TRBJ2-7	few	TGTGCCATCAGAGCGGGAGGTTACGAGCAGTACTTC	CAIRAGGYEQYF
TRBV5-1	.	TRBJ1-4	.	TGCGCCAGCAGCACTGGACAGACAACTAATGAAAAACTGTTTTTT	CASSTGQTTNEKLFF
TRBV18	TRBD1	TRBJ1-5	.	TGTGCCAGCTCACCACTGGCAGGGGGAACCGATCAGCCCCAGCATTTT	CASSPLAGGTDQPQHF
TRBV11-2	TRBD2	TRBJ2-3	.	TGTGCCAGCAGCTCATTTACCGGGACTAGACTTCGGCGCACAGATACGCAGTATTTT	CASSSFTGTRLRRTDTQYF
TRBV7-9	.	TRBJ2-1	.	TGTGCCAGCAGCTTAGAGGGGAGGAATGAGCAGTTCTTC	CASSLEGRNEQFF
TRBV29-1	TRBD1	TRBJ2-7	.	TGCAGCGTTCTGACAGGGGGACACGAGCAGTACTTC	CSVLTGGHEQYF
TRBV7-2	TRBD2	TRBJ2-1	.	TGTGCCAGCAGCTTAGGGGGGACTAGCGGGGATTATGAGCAGTTCTTC	CASSLGGTSGDYEQFF
TRBV5-1	TRBD2	TRBJ2-7	.	TGCGCCAGCCACAAAGGCGGGGGTCACGAGCAGTACTTC	CASHKGGGHEQYF
TRBV18	TRBD2	TRBJ2-7	.	TGTGCCAGCTCACCACCGACTAGCGGGAGAGTTGGCGAGCAGTACTTC	CASSPPTSGRVGEQYF
TRBV6-6	TRBD1	TRBJ1-1	.	TGTGCCAGCAGTCCGGACAGGGAGTTCACTGAAGCTTTCTTT	CASSPDREFTEAFF
TRBV29-1	TRBD1	TRBJ2-3	.	TGCAGCGTTGTTCCCCGGACAGGGGCAGATACGCAGTATTTT	CSVVPRTGADTQYF
TRBV5-8	.	TRBJ1-5	.	TGTGCCAGCAGCTTGATCTTCGCGCGGTTTAGCAATCAGCCCCAGCATTTT	CASSLIFARFSNQPQHF
TRBV19	TRBD1	TRBJ1-2	.	TGTGCCAGTAGTATCCCCGGGACAGGGGACTATGGCTACACCTTC	CASSIPGTGDYGYTF
TRBV30	TRBD2	TRBJ2-1	.	TGTGCCTACACCGGGACTAGCGTTTACAATGAGCAGTTCTTC	CAYTGTSVYNEQFF
TRBV5-1	.	TRBJ2-7	.	TGCGCCAGCAGCTTGGGACAGGAGCCCCTCGAGCAGTACTTC	CASSLGQEPLEQYF
TRBV2	TRBD1	TRBJ1-2	once	TGTGCCAGCAGCGGGTGGGCAGGGGGCCTGAACTATGGCTACACCTTC	CASSGWAGGLNYGYTF
TRBV5-6	.	TRBJ1-3	.	TGTGCCAGCAGCTTGAGGTCAGGGCTTTCCTCTGGAAACACCATATATTTT	CASSLRSGLSSGNTIYF
TRBV28	TRBD1	TRBJ1-1	.	TGTGCCAGCAGTTTCTTGGCCAGGGGGACTGAAGCTTTCTTT	CASSFLARGTEAFF
TRBV28	TRBD1	TRBJ2-7	.	TGTGCCAGGACGGACAGGGACCCCTACGAGCAGTACTTC	CARTDRDPYEQYF
TRBV20-1	.	TRBJ2-7	.	TGCAGTGCTAGTGTGGCCCACGAGCAGTACTTC	CSASVAHEQYF
TRBV4-2	TRBD1	TRBJ1-1	few	TGTGCCAGCAGCTCAGGAGGGGGCGCCGGGAACACTGAAGCTTTCTTT	CASSSGGGAGNTEAFF
TRBV29-1	.	TRBJ1-2	.	TGCAGCGTTGAGGGAGCGGACTATGGCTACACCTTC	CSVEGADYGYTF